This T cell receptor (beta chain) was obtained from a study of blood T cell repertoires in COVID-19. Study as a whole: Samples came from the United States, Italy and Spain, spanning acute and convalescent COVID-19. Nucleic acid was either cDNA or gDNA, and it came from T cells, B-cell-depleted T cells, or PBMCs.

Authors' methods: Amplified reference gene primers provided the basis for estimating nucleated cell counts. Assay: immunoSEQ multiplex PCR; the TCRdb copy retains only in-frame clones and omits some. V and J calls and clone size are as listed in that table; D and trimming were resolved from the DNA. The sample gives 85,000 to 100,000 clones, about nine tenths of which show up once; 25% to 35% is in the top ten. CDR3 size: 15 residues. Trimming stripped 6 bases from V and 5 bases from J, with 20 bases between. CDR1 is MNHEY, CDR2 SVGAGI, per germline. The specimen was peripheral blood. The gene calls are TRBV6-5 and TRBJ2-7; D is perhaps TRBD2 (6 bases). This sequence was found in a man aged 50-59 years with active or convalescent COVID-19. The CDR3 reads CASSPLGTRLHEQYF. The DNA for the CDR3 is TGTGCCAGCAGCCCGCTCGGGACTCGCCTCCACGAGCAGTACTTC.